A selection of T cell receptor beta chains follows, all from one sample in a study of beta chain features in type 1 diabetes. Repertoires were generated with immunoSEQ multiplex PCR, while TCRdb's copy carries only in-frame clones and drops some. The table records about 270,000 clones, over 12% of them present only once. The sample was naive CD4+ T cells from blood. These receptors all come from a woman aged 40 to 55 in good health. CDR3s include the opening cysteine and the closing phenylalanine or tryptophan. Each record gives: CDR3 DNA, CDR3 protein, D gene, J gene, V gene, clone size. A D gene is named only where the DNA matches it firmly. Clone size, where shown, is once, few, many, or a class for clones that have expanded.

TGCGCCAGCAGCCAAAGGCTGAGGGGCGGGGGAAGTTCCTACAATGAGCAGTTCTTC	CASSQRLRGGGSSYNEQFF	TRBD2	TRBJ2-1	TRBV4-1	few
TGCGCCAGCAGCTTGGGACCCGCAGGTCTCAATGAGCAGTTCTTC	CASSLGPAGLNEQFF	.	TRBJ2-1	TRBV5-1	.
TGTGCCAGCAGCGTAGGGTTAGCGGGAGAGACCCAGTACTTC	CASSVGLAGETQYF	TRBD2	TRBJ2-5	TRBV9	.
TGTGCCAGCAGTCGACAGGGGGCGGGCAACGAGCAGTACTTC	CASSRQGAGNEQYF	TRBD1	TRBJ2-7	TRBV6-5	few
TGTGCCAGCAGCCCAAACGGGGGGCGCGGGGCTTTCTTT	CASSPNGGRGAFF	.	TRBJ1-1	TRBV7-8	few
TGTGCCAGCACCCTAGGGGGTAGCGCAGATACGCAGTATTTT	CASTLGGSADTQYF	.	TRBJ2-3	TRBV7-9	.
TGTGCCAGCAGCTCCTTGGGACAGGATAATTCACCCCTCCACTTT	CASSSLGQDNSPLHF	TRBD1	TRBJ1-6	TRBV5-6	.
TGTGCCAGCAGCTCCCTGGGACAGATCGGCAATCAGCCCCAGCATTTT	CASSSLGQIGNQPQHF	TRBD1	TRBJ1-5	TRBV7-9	many
TGTGCCAGTAGTGCCGGGGACAGCACCTATGGCTACACCTTC	CASSAGDSTYGYTF	TRBD1	TRBJ1-2	TRBV19	few
TGCAGCGCACGACTAGCGCTGAGCACAGATACGCAGTATTTT	CSARLALSTDTQYF	TRBD2	TRBJ2-3	TRBV29-1	.
TGTGCCAGCACCTCGGGGCCGGGACGGGGGGACGGCACAGATACGCAGTATTTT	CASTSGPGRGDGTDTQYF	TRBD2	TRBJ2-3	TRBV7-2	few
TGTGCCAGCAGCCAAGATCCCCGGGACAGGGTGGGGCCCCATGGCTACACCTTC	CASSQDPRDRVGPHGYTF	TRBD1	TRBJ1-2	TRBV4-2	.
TGTGCCAGCAGCTTGGCGACAGGGGTGGGTGAGCAGTACTTC	CASSLATGVGEQYF	TRBD1	TRBJ2-7	TRBV7-9	few
TGCAGCGTTGCGGGACAAAGGGAGACCCAGTACTTC	CSVAGQRETQYF	.	TRBJ2-5	TRBV29-1	few
TGCGCCAGCAGTCGGGACAGGGGGGAGACCCAGTACTTC	CASSRDRGETQYF	TRBD1	TRBJ2-5	TRBV4-3	.
TGTGCCAGCAGTGAAGCCGGTTCTCTAGCGCTAGATACGCAGTATTTT	CASSEAGSLALDTQYF	.	TRBJ2-3	TRBV2	few
TGCAGCGTTGACAGGGTGGGGAACACTGAAGCTTTCTTT	CSVDRVGNTEAFF	.	TRBJ1-1	TRBV29-1	.
TGCGCCAGCAGCTTGGGTTCGGACAATGAGCAGTTCTTC	CASSLGSDNEQFF	.	TRBJ2-1	TRBV5-1	.
TGTGCCAGCAGTTCTAGCGGGGGGGCCAATGAGCAGTTCTTC	CASSSSGGANEQFF	TRBD2	TRBJ2-1	TRBV6-4	.
TGTGCCAGTAGTACCGAATGGGAGCGGGGGGTGCCCCGAGATACGCAGTATTTT	CASSTEWERGVPRDTQYF	TRBD2	TRBJ2-3	TRBV19	few
TGTGCCAGCAGCTGGGCGCGGGCTATCAATGAGCAGTTCTTC	CASSWARAINEQFF	.	TRBJ2-1	TRBV7-9	few
TGCGCCAGCAGCCAACGGGTTGGGGCCAACGTCCTGACTTTC	CASSQRVGANVLTF	.	TRBJ2-6	TRBV4-1	.
TGTGCCAGTAGTATCGGTCACTACAATGAGCAGTTCTTC	CASSIGHYNEQFF	.	TRBJ2-1	TRBV19	few
TGCGCCAGCAGCCAAGGGTTGGGCTCGGTGGGTTTGTACGAGCAGTACTTC	CASSQGLGSVGLYEQYF	.	TRBJ2-7	TRBV4-3	many
TGTGCCAGCAGCTTGTCTAGCGGGGGCTCTGGGGCCAACGTCCTGACTTTC	CASSLSSGGSGANVLTF	TRBD2	TRBJ2-6	TRBV5-4	few